The clone carrying this TCR beta chain was observed at least ten times. The sample originates from a study of regulatory T cells in long-lasting Graves disease. Construction of TCR beta libraries relied on iRepertoire HTBI primers and on Arm-PCR targeting CDR3 regions. MiXCR was run by TCRdb on the multiplex PCR reads, yielding one entry per CDR3 protein. The table includes fewer than 500,000 distinct CDR3 sequences, 16% detected once. Described time point: newly diagnosed GD, antithyroid drugs for less than 3 months. RNA isolated from PBMCs was used to make the TCR library. This CDR3 is built from 17 residues. With 5 bases removed from V and 0 bases from J, the gap between germline ends came to 17 bases. Germline CDR1 reads SGHAT; CDR2 reads FQNNGV. Another study also made use of these data, one on T cells in Graves' hyperthyroidism and ophthalmopathy.

The clonotype comes from a man in his forties with Graves disease. The rearrangement links TRBV11-2 to TRBJ2-4; D is possibly TRBD1 (6 bases). The material was peripheral blood mononuclear cells (PBMCs), obtained at new diagnosis, from a patient treated with antithyroid drugs. CDR3 region: CASSPGLWGQAKNIQYF. The CDR3 region has the DNA TGTGCCAGCAGCCCAGGGCTTTGGGGGCAAGCCAAAAACATTCAGTACTTC.